This record looks at one T cell receptor beta chain sequence and its context. Antigen specificity is unknown. These data come from a study of cytomegalovirus exposure and HLA in healthy donors. Study in general: Unique TCRs numbering some 80 million, obtained from HLA-typed donors, made up an early data release.

Looked up from germline, CDR1 is GTSNPN and CDR2 is SVGIG (reference sequence). J gave up 6 bases and V 0 bases, and 16 bases lay outside the gene matches. The length of the CDR3 is 18 residues. Study results and limitations: One cluster of highly shared sequence variants probably arose as a sequencing artifact.

Vbeta (60) and Jbeta (13) primers were used in the PCR. Original data processing: An analysis that came later counted 80 million or so unique TCR beta chains, roughly 11 million shared. Method: immunoSEQ multiplex PCR; TCRdb's copy keeps in-frame clones and lacks some. V and J calls and clone size are as listed in that table; D and trimming were resolved from the DNA. The sample carries 100,000 to 150,000 clones, less than 85% recorded once. The sequence came from a man younger than 40 in good health and CMV-seropositive. Sequencing was performed on PBMCs. The chain couples TRBV30 to TRBJ2-3; 9 nucleotides align to TRBD2. CDR3 nucleotides: TGTGCCTGGAGTGTACTGTTACCGCGGGGGGGCCTCGGGGATACGCAGTATTTT. It is translated as CAWSVLLPRGGLGDTQYF.